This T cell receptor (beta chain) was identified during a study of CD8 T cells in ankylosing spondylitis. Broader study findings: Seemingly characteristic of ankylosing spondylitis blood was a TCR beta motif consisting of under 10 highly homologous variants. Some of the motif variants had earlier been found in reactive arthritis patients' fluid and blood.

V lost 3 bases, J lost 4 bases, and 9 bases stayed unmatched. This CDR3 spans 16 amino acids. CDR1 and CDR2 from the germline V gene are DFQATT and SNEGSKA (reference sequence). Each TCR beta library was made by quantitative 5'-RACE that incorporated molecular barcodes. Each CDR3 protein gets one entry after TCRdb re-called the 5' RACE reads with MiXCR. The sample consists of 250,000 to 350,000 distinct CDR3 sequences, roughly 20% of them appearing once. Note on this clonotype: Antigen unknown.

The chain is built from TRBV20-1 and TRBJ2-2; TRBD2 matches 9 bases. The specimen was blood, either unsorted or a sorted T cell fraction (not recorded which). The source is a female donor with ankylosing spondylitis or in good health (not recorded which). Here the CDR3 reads CSARRIAGEVTGELFF. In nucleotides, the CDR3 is TGCAGTGCTAGGAGGATAGCGGGAGAAGTCACCGGGGAGCTGTTTTTT.